The following is a T cell receptor beta chain sequence with its context. Its antigen is not identified. The data were obtained in a study of OX40 agonist ivuxolimab in advanced cancers. Whole-study results and caveats: The authors did not determine the antigen specificity of the expanded peripheral T cells.

Generated by immunoSEQ multiplex PCR, the TCRdb table keeps only in-frame clones and is missing some. The repertoire holds 72,000 or so clones, with approximately 86% as singletons. Germline trimming cut 5 bases from V and 4 bases from J; bases unmatched to any gene: 7. Germline V CDR1 and CDR2: MNHEY, SVGAGI. This CDR3 has 14 amino acids. Autoimmune disease history or systemic immunosuppression meant exclusion. The genes are TRBV6-5 and TRBJ1-1; 7 bases fit TRBD1. The sample was CD4+ or CD8+ T cells sorted from blood, taken in a trial of the OX40 agonist ivuxolimab. The origin of this receptor is an adult with an advanced solid tumor such as melanoma, head and neck, liver or kidney cancer. The DNA of the CDR3 is TGTGCCAGCAGTCCCCGACAGGGCGTCACTGAAGCTTTCTTT. Its translation: CASSPRQGVTEAFF.